This T cell receptor (beta chain) is drawn from a study of blood T cell repertoires in COVID-19. Across the study: The study drew acute and convalescent COVID-19 samples from the United States, Italy and Spain. T cells, B-cell-depleted T cells, or PBMCs provided the cDNA or gDNA that served as material.

The V gene's germline CDR1 is MNHEY and CDR2 SVGAGI. CDR3 length: 15 residues. Trimming took 6 bases from V and 0 from J, leaving 11 bases between them. Original handling: Amplified reference gene primers provided the basis for estimating nucleated cell counts. Method: immunoSEQ multiplex PCR; TCRdb's copy keeps in-frame clones and lacks some. V, J and clone size are those of that table, while D and trimming were read from the DNA. Here the sample spans approximately 100,000 clones, roughly 86% being singletons. The V gene is TRBV6-5, the J gene TRBJ2-2; maybe TRBD2 (5 bases). This TCR was sampled from a man in his fifties with acute or convalescent COVID-19. Source material: peripheral blood. The CDR3: CASSLLAANTGELFF. The CDR3 nucleotides read TGTGCCAGCAGCCTCCTAGCTGCGAACACCGGGGAGCTGTTTTTT.